A single sample gave rise to the 11 T cell receptor beta chains below, sequenced in a study of identifying expanded T cells in peripheral blood. Data came from immunoSEQ multiplex PCR; TCRdb stores just in-frame clones and leaves some out. The sample consists of approximately 85,000 clones, 88% of them appearing once. Specimen: blood. The receptors were sampled from a person aged 18-70 years in good health.

The chain recombines TRBV6-4 with TRBJ2-1; 9 bases are shared with TRBD2. Trimming at V came to 8 bases and at J to 2 bases, leaving 4 bases not matched to a gene. Germline values: CDR1 MRHNA, CDR2 SNTAGT. This CDR3 spans 14 amino acids. CDR3 nucleotides: TGTGCCAGCTTTAGCGGGGGCCCCTACAATGAGCAGTTCTTC. This encodes CASFSGGPYNEQFF.

The CDR3 sequence: CASSFQGTQETQYF. The CDR3, as DNA: TGTGCCAGCAGTTTCCAGGGGACACAAGAGACCCAGTACTTC. The chain links TRBV27 to TRBJ2-5, with D possibly TRBD1 on 6 matching bases. The germline V gene has CDR1 MNHEY and CDR2 SMNVEV (reference sequence). V dropped 3 bases and J dropped 2 bases, with 10 bases sitting between them. The CDR3 is made up of 14 amino acids.

The chain is built from TRBV27 and TRBJ2-5, with TRBD2 identical over 7 bases. Trimming at V came to 8 bases and at J to 5 bases, leaving 14 bases not matched to a gene. Germline V gene lookup returns CDR1 MNHEY and CDR2 SMNVEV (reference sequence). The CDR3 is 15 residues long. Here the CDR3 DNA reads TGTGCCAGCTCCTTAGTGGGGGGGACGGGGGAGACCCAGTACTTC. Translation: CASSLVGGTGETQYF.

The chain couples TRBV9 to TRBJ1-1; the D gene is possibly TRBD1 (5 bases). This CDR3 spans 16 amino acids. V lost 0 bases, J lost 3 bases, and 15 bases lay in between. The germline V gene encodes CDR1 SGDLS and CDR2 YYNGEE. CDR3 nucleotide sequence: TGTGCCAGCAGCGTAGGGTACAGGCCCGCGGACACTGAAGCTTTCTTT. This translates into CASSVGYRPADTEAFF.

V is TRBV4-3 and J is TRBJ2-3; 7 bases are a match to TRBD1. CDR3 length: 15 amino acids. Germline assignment: CDR1 LGHNA and CDR2 YSLEER. V shed 4 bases, J shed 6 bases, and the junction held 10 bases outside the gene matches. The CDR3 DNA reads TGCGCCAGCAGCCCGACAGGGCAAGAAGGGGATACGCAGTATTTT. Translated, it gives CASSPTGQEGDTQYF.

V and J are TRBV20-1 and TRBJ2-7; the D is unclear. The CDR3 covers 9 residues. The V end was cut by 6 bases, the J end by 2 bases, with 2 bases between. Germline V lookup: CDR1 DFQATT, CDR2 SNEGSKA (reference sequence). The CDR3 here is CSAPYEQYF. CDR3 in DNA: TGCAGTGCCCCCTACGAGCAGTACTTC.

J is TRBJ1-1 and V is TRBV5-1, with no clear D. Germline CDR1 is SGHRS and CDR2 is YFSETQ. The CDR3 totals 15 residues. Trimming cost V 4 bases and J 1 base, with 14 bases left between them. The DNA of the CDR3 is TGCGCCAGCAGCGTACTCGGGCAGTCGAACACTGAAGCTTTCTTT. Translation gives CASSVLGQSNTEAFF. Complete variable domain (other parts from reference TRBV5-1 and TRBJ1-1): KAGVTQTPRYLIKTRGQQVTLSCSPISGHRSVSWYQQTPGQGLQFLFEYFSETQRNKGNFPGRFSGRQFSNSRSEMNVSTLELGDSALYLCASSVLGQSNTEAFFGQGTRLTVV.

The chain joins TRBV28 to TRBJ1-2; 7 nucleotides line up with TRBD1. This CDR3 region has 16 residues. The trim removed 5 bases at V and 7 bases at J, leaving 16 bases unmatched. CDR1 and CDR2 from the germline V gene are MDHEN and SYDVKM. Written as DNA, the CDR3 is TGTGCCAGCAGTCTCACTGCAGGGGGGGCGGATGGTGGCTACACCTTC. Its protein product is CASSLTAGGADGGYTF.

The J gene is TRBJ1-5, the V gene TRBV6-6; D might be TRBD1 (5 bases). V was shortened by 0 bases and J by 2 bases, with 8 bases between the two germline ends. CDR1 and CDR2 (germline): MNHNY, SVGAGI (reference sequence). The CDR3 consists of 15 residues. CDR3 DNA sequence: TGTGCCAGCAGTTACTCGGGGACCGGCAATCAGCCCCAGCATTTT. Its translation: CASSYSGTGNQPQHF.

The V and J genes are TRBV30 and TRBJ1-5, with D unclear. Germline CDR1 is GTSNPN and CDR2 is SVGIG (reference sequence). The V gene lost 1 base and the J gene lost 9 bases, with 10 bases spanning the gap. The CDR3 is 12 amino acids. CDR3 in DNA: TGTGCCTGGAGTGGAGTTGTAGGGCCCCAGCATTTT. It specifies CAWSGVVGPQHF.

V usage is TRBV4-3 and J usage is TRBJ2-5; possible D gene TRBD2, 5 bases. Trimming took 0 bases from V and 1 from J, leaving 15 bases between them. Germline CDR1 reads LGHNA; CDR2 reads YSLEER. The CDR3 has 17 residues. This CDR3 is CASSQDRFGVFQETQYF. The DNA for the CDR3 is TGCGCCAGCAGCCAAGACCGTTTCGGGGTTTTCCAAGAGACCCAGTACTTC.